A single sample gave rise to the 2 T cell receptor beta chains below, sequenced in a study of T cell responses to AZD1222 COVID-19 vaccine. Repertoires were generated with immunoSEQ multiplex PCR, while TCRdb's copy carries only in-frame clones and drops some. This table has roughly 200,000 clones, 80% to 95% appearing once. Source: peripheral blood, taken on day 0 of AZD1222 vaccination. The source is an adult in good health.

This clone showed up just once. The chain couples TRBV24-1 to TRBJ2-2; 9 nucleotides align to TRBD2. The CDR3 loop spans 15 amino acids. V shed 3 bases, J shed 8 bases, and the junction held 6 bases outside the gene matches. Germline loops: CDR1 KGHDR, CDR2 SFDVKD. CDR3 in amino acids: CATSDLAGLPGELFF. The CDR3 nucleotides are TGTGCCACCAGTGATCTAGCGGGGCTACCGGGGGAGCTGTTTTTT.

The chain is built from TRBV19 and TRBJ1-2; TRBD1 aligns across 8 bases. Unmatched junction bases numbered 12, after V lost 5 bases and J lost 4 bases. From germline, CDR1 is LNHDA and CDR2 SQIVND (reference sequence). The CDR3 is made up of 16 amino acids. CDR3 nucleotides: TGTGCCAGTAGTCCTTACCAGGGGGCTCAGGTCTATGGCTACACCTTC. This gives the protein CASSPYQGAQVYGYTF. Together with reference TRBV19 and TRBJ1-2, the CDR3 gives the full variable domain: DGGITQSPKYLFRKEGQNVTLSCEQNLNHDAMYWYRQDPGQGLRLIYYSQIVNDFQKGDIAEGYSVSREKKESFPLTVTSAQKNPTAFYLCASSPYQGAQVYGYTFGSGTRLTVV.